This T cell receptor (beta chain) was captured in a study of cytomegalovirus exposure and HLA in healthy donors. The wider study: The 120 validation repertoires and the approximately 700 first-cohort repertoires shared a platform, a later analysis reported. General study results and limits: Cytomegalovirus association was assigned to 150 to 200 TCR beta chains. The dataset shows that most TCR sequences were rare, while some public TCRs occurred in many donors.

The validation cohort, a group of 120 subjects, included the donors and was separate from the roughly 670-subject first cohort. This CDR3 comprises 16 residues. Trimming removed 5 bases from V and 3 bases from J; junction bases left unmatched: 10. Germline values: CDR1 MNHEY, CDR2 SMNVEV (reference sequence). Assay: immunoSEQ multiplex PCR; the TCRdb copy retains only in-frame clones and omits some. The data hold about 150,000 clones, with approximately 94% observed a single time. Regarding this clone: Its antigen is still unknown.

Sequencing was carried out using PBMCs. This chain uses TRBV27 with TRBJ2-3, with 8 bases aligning to TRBD1. The sequence came from a man between 18 and 29 years old in good health and CMV-seropositive. The CDR3 DNA is TGTGCCAGCAGTCGTCTTTCTACAGGGGGGACAGATACGCAGTATTTT. Its protein product is CASSRLSTGGTDTQYF.